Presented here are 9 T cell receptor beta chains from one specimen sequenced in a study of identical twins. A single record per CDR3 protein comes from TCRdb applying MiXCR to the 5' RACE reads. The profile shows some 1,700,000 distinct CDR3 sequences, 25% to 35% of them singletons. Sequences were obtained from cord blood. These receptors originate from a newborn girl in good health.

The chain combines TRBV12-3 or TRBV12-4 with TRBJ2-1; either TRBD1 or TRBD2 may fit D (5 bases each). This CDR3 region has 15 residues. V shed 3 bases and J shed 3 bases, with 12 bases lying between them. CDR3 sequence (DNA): TGTGCCAGCAGTTTGGGACCTACCTTCTACAATGAGCAGTTCTTC. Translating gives CASSLGPTFYNEQFF.

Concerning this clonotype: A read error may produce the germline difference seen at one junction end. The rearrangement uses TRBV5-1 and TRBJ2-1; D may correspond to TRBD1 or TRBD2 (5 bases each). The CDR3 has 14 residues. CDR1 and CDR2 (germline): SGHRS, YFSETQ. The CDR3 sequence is CASRNSTDYNERFF. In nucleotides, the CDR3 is TGCGCCAGCCGTAATTCGACAGACTACAATGAGCGGTTCTTC.

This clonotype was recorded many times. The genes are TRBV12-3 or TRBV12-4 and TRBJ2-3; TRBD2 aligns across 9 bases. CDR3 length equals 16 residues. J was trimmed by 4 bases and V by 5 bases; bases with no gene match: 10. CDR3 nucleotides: TGTGCCAGCAGTCCATCTAGCGGGGCGCTGTCAGATACGCAGTATTTT. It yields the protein CASSPSSGALSDTQYF.

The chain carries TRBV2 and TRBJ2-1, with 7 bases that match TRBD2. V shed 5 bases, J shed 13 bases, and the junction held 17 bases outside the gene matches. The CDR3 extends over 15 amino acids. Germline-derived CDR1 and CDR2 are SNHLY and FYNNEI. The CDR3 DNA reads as TGTGCCAGCAGTATCCTCGGGGGGTTTCAAGAGACCCAGTTCTTC. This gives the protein CASSILGGFQETQFF.

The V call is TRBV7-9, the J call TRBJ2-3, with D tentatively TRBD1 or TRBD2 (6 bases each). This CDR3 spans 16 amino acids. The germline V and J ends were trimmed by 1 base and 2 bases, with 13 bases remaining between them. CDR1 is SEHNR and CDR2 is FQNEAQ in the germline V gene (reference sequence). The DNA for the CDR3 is TGTGCCAGCAGCTTAGGTTACAGGGAGGCCACAGATACGCAGTATTTT. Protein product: CASSLGYREATDTQYF.

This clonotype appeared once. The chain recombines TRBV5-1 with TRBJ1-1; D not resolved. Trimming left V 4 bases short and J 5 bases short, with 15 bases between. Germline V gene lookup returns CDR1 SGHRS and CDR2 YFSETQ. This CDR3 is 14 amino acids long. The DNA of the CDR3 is TGCGCCAGCAGCCCCGTAGCGGGGAGGACTGAAGCTTTCTTT. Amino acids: CASSPVAGRTEAFF.

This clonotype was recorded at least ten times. CDR3 nucleotides: TGTGCCAGCAGTTACGCGACTAGCGCATCCTACAATGAGCAGTTCTTC. This sequence encodes CASSYATSASYNEQFF. This chain uses TRBV6-6 with TRBJ2-1; 8 bases match TRBD2. This CDR3 has 16 amino acids. V was clipped by 2 bases and J by 1 base; unmatched bases: 4. Germline CDR1 and CDR2: MNHNY and SVGAGI (reference sequence).

CDR3 DNA: TGTGCCAGCAGTTTCCTATATAGCAATCAGCCCCAGCATTTT. Protein sequence: CASSFLYSNQPQHF. The chain uses TRBV12-3 or TRBV12-4 and TRBJ1-5; D is unclear. The CDR3 runs to 14 residues. V was clipped by 3 bases and J by 0 bases, with 6 bases between them.

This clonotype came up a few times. The CDR3 loop is CSAVKGSNTEAFF. The CDR3 coding sequence is TGCAGCGCCGTCAAGGGGAGTAACACTGAAGCTTTCTTT. The chain links TRBV29-1 to TRBJ1-1, with TRBD1 as a possible D gene (5 bases). The V gene's germline CDR1 is SQVTM and CDR2 ANQGSEA. Trimming shortened V by 7 bases and J by 2 bases, and 14 bases separated the two germline ends. The CDR3 has 13 amino acids.